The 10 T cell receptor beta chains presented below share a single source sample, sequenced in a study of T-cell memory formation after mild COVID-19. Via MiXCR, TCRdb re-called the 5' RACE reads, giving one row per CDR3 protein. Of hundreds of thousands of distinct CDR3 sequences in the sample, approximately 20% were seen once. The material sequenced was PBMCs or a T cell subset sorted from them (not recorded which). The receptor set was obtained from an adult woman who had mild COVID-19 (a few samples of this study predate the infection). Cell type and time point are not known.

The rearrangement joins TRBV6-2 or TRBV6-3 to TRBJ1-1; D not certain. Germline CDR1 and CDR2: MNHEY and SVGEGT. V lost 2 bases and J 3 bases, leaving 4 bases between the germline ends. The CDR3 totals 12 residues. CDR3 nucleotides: TGTGCCAGCAGTTACGGGTACACTGAAGCTTTCTTT. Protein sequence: CASSYGYTEAFF.

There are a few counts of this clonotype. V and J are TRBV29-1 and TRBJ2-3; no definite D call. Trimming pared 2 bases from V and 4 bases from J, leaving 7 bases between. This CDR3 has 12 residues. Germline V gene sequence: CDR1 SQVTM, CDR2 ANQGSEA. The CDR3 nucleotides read TGCAGCGTTGAATGGACGTCAGATACGCAGTATTTT. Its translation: CSVEWTSDTQYF.

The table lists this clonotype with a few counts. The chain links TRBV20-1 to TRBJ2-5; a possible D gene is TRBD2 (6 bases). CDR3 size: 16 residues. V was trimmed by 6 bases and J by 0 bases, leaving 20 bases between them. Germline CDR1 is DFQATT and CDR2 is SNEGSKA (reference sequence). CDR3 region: CSAPHRGSGNQETQYF. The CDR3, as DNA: TGCAGTGCCCCCCACCGGGGTAGCGGAAACCAAGAGACCCAGTACTTC.

CDR3 DNA: TGTGCCAGCAGTCGGACGGGACTCATCTACGAGCAGTACTTC. Translating gives CASSRTGLIYEQYF. The chain employs TRBV12-3 or TRBV12-4 and TRBJ2-7; a weak D match, TRBD2 (6 bases). The CDR3 consists of 14 residues. Trimming stripped 5 bases from V and 3 bases from J, with 14 bases between.

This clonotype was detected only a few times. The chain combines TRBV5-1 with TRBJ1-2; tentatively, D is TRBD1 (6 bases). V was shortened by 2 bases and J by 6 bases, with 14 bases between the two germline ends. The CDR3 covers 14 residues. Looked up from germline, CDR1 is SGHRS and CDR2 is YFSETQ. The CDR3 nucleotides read TGCGCCAGCAGCTTCCGACAGGCCGGCGATGGCTACACCTTC. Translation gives CASSFRQAGDGYTF.

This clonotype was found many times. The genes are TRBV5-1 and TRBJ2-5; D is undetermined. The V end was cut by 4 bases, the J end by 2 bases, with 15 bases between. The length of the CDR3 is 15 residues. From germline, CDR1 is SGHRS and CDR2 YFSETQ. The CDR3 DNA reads TGCGCCAGCAGCCCCGAGACCGGCCCTCAAGAGACCCAGTACTTC. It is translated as CASSPETGPQETQYF.

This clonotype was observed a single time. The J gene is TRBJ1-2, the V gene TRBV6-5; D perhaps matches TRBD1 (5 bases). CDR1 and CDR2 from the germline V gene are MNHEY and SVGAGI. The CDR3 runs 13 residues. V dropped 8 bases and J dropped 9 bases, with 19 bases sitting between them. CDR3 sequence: CASGSRGVLRYTF. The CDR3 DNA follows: TGTGCCAGCGGTTCCCGGGGCGTGCTGCGCTACACCTTC.

The CDR3 nucleotides are TGTGCCACCAGTGATTTGAATGGCTATGGCTACACCTTC. Its translation: CATSDLNGYGYTF. The chain is built from TRBV24-1 and TRBJ1-2; D unresolved. This CDR3 has 13 residues. The ends were cut back, 0 bases at V and 4 bases at J, with 5 bases in the middle. Germline V gives CDR1 KGHDR, CDR2 SFDVKD.

The CDR3, as DNA: TGTGCCAGCAGCTCAGGCGAAGGGACAGTCACAGATACGCAGTATTTT. Protein sequence: CASSSGEGTVTDTQYF. The rearrangement joins TRBV7-3 to TRBJ2-3; TRBD1 agrees at 7 bases. Germline-derived CDR1 and CDR2 are SGHTA and FQGTGA. The CDR3 consists of 16 residues. The V and J ends lost 4 bases and 2 bases, in that order; junction bases with no gene match: 9.

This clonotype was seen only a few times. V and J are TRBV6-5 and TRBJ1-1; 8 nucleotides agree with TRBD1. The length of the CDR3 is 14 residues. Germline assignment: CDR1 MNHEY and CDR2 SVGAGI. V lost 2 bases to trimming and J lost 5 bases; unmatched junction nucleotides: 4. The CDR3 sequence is CASSYDRGMTEAFF. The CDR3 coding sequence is TGTGCCAGCAGTTACGACAGGGGAATGACTGAAGCTTTCTTT.